This T cell receptor beta chain originates from a study of immune characterization of retroperitoneal liposarcoma. Per germline, CDR1 SGHVS and CDR2 FNYEAQ. CDR3 length equals 15 residues. TCRdb re-called the PCR reads through MiXCR, storing one row per CDR3 protein. Of roughly 8,400 distinct CDR3 sequences in the sample, just under 30% are singletons; the top ten hold about 14%. The rearrangement joins TRBV7-6 to TRBJ2-1; TRBD1 matches 8 bases. The J call may be wrong; the DNA end is better matched by TRBJ2-7. The TCR was taken from a male donor with retroperitoneal liposarcoma. Sample: blood. CDR3 sequence reads: CASSLAGQGEGTQYF. Written as DNA, the CDR3 is TGTGCCAGCAGCTTAGCTGGACAGGGTGAAGGTACGCAGTACTTC.